The present T cell receptor beta chain was sequenced within a study of shared clonotypes between healthy human individuals. All the donors were Caucasian adults who lived in Nashville, Tennessee. The trim removed 0 bases at V and 6 bases at J, leaving 13 bases unmatched. The CDR3 consists of 19 residues. CDR1 MRHNA and CDR2 SNTAGT come from the germline V gene. Generated by immunoSEQ multiplex PCR, the TCRdb table keeps only in-frame clones and is missing some. The table includes over a million clones, 98% detected once. Sequencing was carried out using naive CD4+ T cells sorted from blood. Noted subset: CD45RA+ positively selected. The source is a man younger than 40 in good health. The rearrangement links TRBV6-4 to TRBJ2-1, with TRBD2 matching 11 bases. The CDR3 loop is CASSDSFRNSGRALNEQFF. CDR3 nucleotides: TGTGCCAGCAGTGACTCTTTCCGTAATAGCGGGAGGGCCCTCAATGAGCAGTTCTTC.